A single sample is the source of the 30 T cell receptor beta chains below, sequenced in a study of T cell responses to AZD1222 COVID-19 vaccine. Here immunoSEQ multiplex PCR was the method, and the copy in TCRdb shows in-frame clones only, minus some. The sample gives about 140,000 clones, about 93% of which show up once; approximately 7% is in the top ten. Sequenced material: peripheral blood, taken 28 days after the second AZD1222 dose. The receptor source for this set is an adult who received the AZD1222 COVID-19 vaccine.

V usage is TRBV15 and J usage is TRBJ1-1; D not resolved. The CDR3 sequence is 16 residues long. Trimming cost V 0 bases and J 1 base, with 12 bases left between them. Germline V gives CDR1 LNHNV, CDR2 YYDKDF (reference sequence). The CDR3 nucleotides are TGTGCCACCAGCAGAGATCCAGACCACGAGAACACTGAAGCTTTCTTT. Its translation is CATSRDPDHENTEAFF.

The V call is TRBV15, the J call TRBJ2-7, with 8 bases aligning to TRBD2. The CDR3 loop spans 15 amino acids. V shed 0 bases and J 3 bases; nucleotides not matched to a gene: 4. Germline CDR1 LNHNV, CDR2 YYDKDF (reference sequence). This CDR3 reads CATSRDPSGSYEQYF. As DNA, the CDR3 is TGTGCCACCAGCAGAGATCCGAGCGGGAGCTACGAGCAGTACTTC. The full variable domain, rest sourced from reference TRBV15 and TRBJ2-7, is DAMVIQNPRYQVTQFGKPVTLSCSQTLNHNVMYWYQQKSSQAPKLLFHYYDKDFNNEADTPDNFQSRRPNTSFCFLDIRSPGLGDTAMYLCATSRDPSGSYEQYFGPGTRLTVT.

The chain recombines TRBV28 with TRBJ1-1, with no clear D. Trimming pared 6 bases from V and 0 bases from J, leaving 8 bases between. This CDR3 is 13 amino acids long. Germline CDR1 reads MDHEN; CDR2 reads SYDVKM. This chain's CDR3 is CASSSSLNTEAFF. The DNA of the CDR3 is TGTGCCAGCAGCTCCTCGTTGAACACTGAAGCTTTCTTT.

This chain connects TRBV6-1 to TRBJ1-3; D not certain. Trimming pared 2 bases from V and 0 bases from J, leaving 8 bases between. Germline V gene sequence: CDR1 MNHNS, CDR2 SASEGT. The CDR3 extends over 15 amino acids. The CDR3 DNA sequence: TGTGCCAGCAGTGAACAACCGAGCTCTGGAAACACCATATATTTT. Translation: CASSEQPSSGNTIYF.

The CDR3 DNA reads TGTGCCAGCAGCTCGACAGAGAACACTGAAGCTTTCTTT. Translating it yields CASSSTENTEAFF. This rearrangement joins TRBV7-3 to TRBJ1-1; tentative D call: TRBD1 (5 bases). Germline assignment: CDR1 SGHTA and CDR2 FQGTGA. This CDR3 spans 13 amino acids. Trimming pared 4 bases from V and 1 base from J, leaving 7 bases between.

This chain uses TRBV18 with TRBJ2-1, with 11 bases fitting TRBD2. The CDR3 has 16 residues. V was pared by 3 bases and J by 4 bases, with 5 bases of the junction left unmatched. Germline V gives CDR1 KGHSH, CDR2 LQKENI. The chain's CDR3 is CASSPSGGALYNEQFF. CDR3 nucleotide sequence: TGTGCCAGCTCACCTAGCGGGGGGGCCTTATACAATGAGCAGTTCTTC.

This sequence joins TRBV5-4 and TRBJ1-2, with a weak D call TRBD1 (5 bases). This CDR3 spans 16 amino acids. Germline V gives CDR1 SGHNT, CDR2 YYREEE (reference sequence). Trimming pared 0 bases from V and 12 bases from J, leaving 24 bases between. The CDR3 region is CASSLVGRSRSPRDTF. The CDR3, as DNA: TGTGCCAGCAGCTTGGTGGGGCGATCCCGTTCTCCGCGGGACACCTTC.

The count of this clone is one. Here the CDR3 DNA reads TGTGCCAGCAGCTTAGCGGGGGCGGGTGCCTCACCCCTCCACTTT. It is translated as CASSLAGAGASPLHF. The chain links TRBV7-8 to TRBJ1-6; D is possibly TRBD1 (6 bases). The length of the CDR3 is 15 residues. V lost 0 bases, J lost 10 bases, and 13 bases lay in between. Looked up from germline, CDR1 is SGHVS and CDR2 is FQNEAQ.

The chain couples TRBV28 to TRBJ1-3; 7 positions match TRBD1. The trim removed 6 bases at V and 4 bases at J, leaving 12 bases unmatched. Germline CDR1 and CDR2: MDHEN and SYDVKM. The CDR3 is 16 amino acids. The chain's CDR3 is CASSHRWGTAGNTIYF. CDR3 sequence (DNA): TGTGCCAGCAGCCATCGGTGGGGGACAGCCGGAAACACCATATATTTT.

This clone was picked up a small number of times. The chain uses TRBV15 and TRBJ1-2; 10 bases are shared with TRBD1. The CDR3 has 13 amino acids. V shed 7 bases, J shed 8 bases, and the junction held 7 bases outside the gene matches. The germline CDR1 and CDR2 sequences are LNHNV and YYDKDF (reference sequence). CDR3 DNA: TGTGCCACCAATCCTGACAGGGGGCACGGCTACACCTTC. This sequence encodes CATNPDRGHGYTF.

With respect to this clone: Other DNA sequences in this sample translate to the same CDR3. The chain uses TRBV7-2 and TRBJ1-5; D gene unclear. V was pared by 5 bases and J by 1 base, with 12 bases between. From germline, CDR1 is SGHTA and CDR2 FQGNSA. This CDR3 is 15 amino acids long. DNA of the CDR3: TGTGCCAGCAGCCCCCTTATAGGGAGCAATCAGCCCCAGCATTTT. This sequence encodes CASSPLIGSNQPQHF.

This chain joins TRBV18 and TRBJ2-5, with a possible D match to TRBD1 (6 bases). The CDR3 is 13 amino acids. The ends were cut back, 2 bases at V and 3 bases at J, with 7 bases in the middle. CDR1 KGHSH and CDR2 LQKENI come from the germline V gene. The CDR3 sequence: CASSPRTEETQYF. Written as DNA, the CDR3 is TGTGCCAGCTCACCAAGGACAGAAGAGACCCAGTACTTC.

V gene TRBV5-4 combines with J gene TRBJ2-3; D not certain. The V gene lost 0 bases and the J gene lost 1 base, with 3 bases spanning the gap. The CDR3 is 13 amino acids. Per the germline V gene, CDR1 is SGHNT and CDR2 is YYREEE (reference sequence). The CDR3 is CASSLVGTDTQYF. In DNA form, the CDR3 reads TGTGCCAGCAGCTTGGTTGGCACAGATACGCAGTATTTT.

V gene TRBV5-1 combines with J gene TRBJ1-1; 12 bases map to TRBD1. V shed 3 bases, J shed 4 bases, and the junction held 4 bases outside the gene matches. The CDR3 totals 15 residues. Germline lookup yields CDR1 SGHRS and CDR2 YFSETQ. CDR3 in amino acids: CASSSRDRGPTEAFF. DNA for the CDR3: TGCGCCAGCAGCTCCCGGGACAGGGGGCCCACTGAAGCTTTCTTT.

The chain has TRBV9 and TRBJ1-2; D remains ambiguous. V lost 3 bases and J lost 0, with 12 bases in between. The germline CDR1 and CDR2 sequences are SGDLS and YYNGEE. The CDR3 length is 15 residues. The CDR3 here is CASSAERITNYGYTF. The CDR3 DNA reads TGTGCCAGCAGCGCCGAGAGGATCACTAACTATGGCTACACCTTC.

The chain uses TRBV18 and TRBJ1-3; D gene ambiguous. Germline V gives CDR1 KGHSH, CDR2 LQKENI. CDR3 length: 15 amino acids. The V and J ends lost 2 bases and 7 bases respectively, with 15 bases between them. The CDR3, as DNA: TGTGCCAGCTCACCAGTTACAGATATTTTGAACACCATATATTTT. It translates to CASSPVTDILNTIYF.

The V gene is TRBV2, the J gene TRBJ1-4; D is ambiguous. Trimming pared 5 bases from V and 0 bases from J, leaving 7 bases between. Looked up from germline, CDR1 is SNHLY and CDR2 is FYNNEI. The CDR3 is 14 amino acids. CDR3 region: CASSNVPTNEKLFF. The DNA of the CDR3 is TGTGCCAGCAGTAACGTGCCAACTAATGAAAAACTGTTTTTT.

CDR3 coding DNA: TGTGCCATCAGCGGGGGGGACAGTTCTAGCAATCAGCCCCAGCATTTT. Its protein product is CAISGGDSSSNQPQHF. V usage is TRBV10-3 and J usage is TRBJ1-5, with 7 bases identical to TRBD1. Losses at the gene ends were 6 bases for V and 0 bases for J; bases not matched to a gene: 8. This CDR3 is built from 16 residues. Per germline, CDR1 ENHRY and CDR2 SYGVKD.

The J gene is TRBJ2-1, the V gene TRBV10-3; tentative D call: TRBD1 (6 bases). The CDR3 consists of 16 residues. Germline CDR1 is ENHRY and CDR2 is SYGVKD. Deletions cut 5 bases from V and 3 bases from J, with 17 bases between. The CDR3 sequence: CAISRTASRSYNEQFF. As DNA, the CDR3 is TGTGCCATCAGTAGGACAGCCAGTCGGAGCTACAATGAGCAGTTCTTC.

The chain has TRBV4-1 and TRBJ1-5; TRBD1 matches 8 bases. The CDR3 spans 15 residues. The germline V gene has CDR1 MGHRA and CDR2 YSYEKL. The V and J ends lost 0 bases and 7 bases, in that order; junction bases with no gene match: 5. CDR3 residues: CASSQEDRAGQPQHF. DNA of the CDR3: TGCGCCAGCAGCCAAGAGGACAGGGCCGGGCAGCCCCAGCATTTT.

The chain links TRBV19 to TRBJ2-1; TRBD2 matches at 8 bases. CDR1 and CDR2 from the germline V gene are LNHDA and SQIVND (reference sequence). V lost 5 bases to trimming and J lost 15 bases; unmatched junction nucleotides: 15. The CDR3 consists of 14 residues. In DNA, the CDR3 is TGTGCCAGTAGTTCGGGACTAGGGGGGGGACGACGGTTCTTC. Translated, it gives CASSSGLGGGRRFF.

The V gene is TRBV7-3, the J gene TRBJ2-5; 13 bases line up with TRBD2. This CDR3 spans 16 amino acids. J lost 4 bases, V lost 2 bases, and 4 bases had no gene match. CDR1 is SGHTA, CDR2 FQGTGA, per germline. Here the CDR3 reads CASSLGTSGVRETQYF. CDR3 bases: TGTGCCAGCAGCTTAGGGACTAGCGGGGTCCGAGAGACCCAGTACTTC.

This clone was seen only once. The V and J genes are TRBV11-3 and TRBJ2-7; 9 bases line up with TRBD1. V dropped 5 bases and J dropped 4; count of bases not matched to a gene: 3. The CDR3 extends over 13 amino acids. The germline CDR1 and CDR2 sequences are SGHNT and YENEEA. The CDR3 sequence: CASSPTGGYEQYF. In DNA form, the CDR3 reads TGTGCCAGCAGCCCGACAGGGGGGTACGAGCAGTACTTC.

The genes are TRBV5-1 and TRBJ1-2, with D maybe TRBD1 (5 bases). In germline, CDR1 is SGHRS, CDR2 YFSETQ. CDR3 length equals 14 residues. V lost 0 bases, J lost 10 bases, and 16 bases lay in between. This CDR3 reads CASSLEGRGSDYTF. The CDR3 DNA reads as TGCGCCAGCAGCTTGGAGGGACGGGGGTCGGACTACACCTTC. Complete variable domain (other parts from reference TRBV5-1 and TRBJ1-2): KAGVTQTPRYLIKTRGQQVTLSCSPISGHRSVSWYQQTPGQGLQFLFEYFSETQRNKGNFPGRFSGRQFSNSRSEMNVSTLELGDSALYLCASSLEGRGSDYTFGSGTRLTVV.

CDR3: CASSIPWGAGSPLHF. DNA of the CDR3: TGTGCCAGCAGTATACCCTGGGGCGCGGGTTCACCCCTCCACTTT. The genes are TRBV28 and TRBJ1-6; maybe TRBD1 (5 bases). CDR3 length equals 15 residues. CDR1 is MDHEN, CDR2 SYDVKM, per germline. Between the trimmed V and J ends, which lost 5 bases and 9 bases, there was a span of 17 bases.

The genes are TRBV5-4 and TRBJ2-2; the match to TRBD2 covers 11 bases. V lost 2 bases, J lost 3 bases, and 3 bases stayed unmatched. CDR3 length: 16 amino acids. Germline-derived CDR1 and CDR2 are SGHNT and YYREEE (reference sequence). The CDR3 is CASSFSGGAYTGELFF. DNA for the CDR3: TGTGCCAGCAGCTTTAGCGGGGGGGCGTACACCGGGGAGCTGTTTTTT.

The chain uses TRBV5-4 and TRBJ2-2; 9 bases map to TRBD1. The germline gives CDR1 SGHNT, CDR2 YYREEE (reference sequence). The trim removed 2 bases at V and 6 bases at J, leaving 8 bases unmatched. The length of the CDR3 is 16 residues. The DNA for the CDR3 is TGTGCCAGCAGCTTACAGGGGGCAGGGAGCGCCGGGGAGCTGTTTTTT. This gives the protein CASSLQGAGSAGELFF.

This chain uses TRBV19 with TRBJ2-2, with D unresolved. Trimming shortened V by 7 bases and J by 9 bases, and 12 bases separated the two germline ends. Germline CDR1 reads LNHDA; CDR2 reads SQIVND (reference sequence). The CDR3 is made up of 12 amino acids. CDR3 sequence: CASNILGRELFF. CDR3 coding DNA: TGTGCCAGTAATATCCTGGGAAGGGAGCTGTTTTTT.

The chain uses TRBV7-9 and TRBJ1-2, with a weak D call TRBD1 (6 bases). The germline V and J ends were trimmed by 0 bases and 3 bases, with 11 bases remaining between them. The CDR3 length is 15 residues. Per germline, CDR1 SEHNR and CDR2 FQNEAQ (reference sequence). The DNA of the CDR3 is TGTGCCAGCAGCTTAGCCCCCAGGGGAGACTATGGCTACACCTTC. This codes for CASSLAPRGDYGYTF.

This clone was found once. The genes are TRBV11-1 and TRBJ1-1, with D possibly matching TRBD1 (5 bases). This CDR3 has 15 amino acids. CDR1 and CDR2 (germline): SGHAT, FQDESV (reference sequence). V was pared by 1 base and J by 1 base, with 10 bases between. CDR3 DNA sequence: TGTGCCAGCAGCTTAGTTCGGGGCAGGAACACTGAAGCTTTCTTT. Protein: CASSLVRGRNTEAFF.